These T cell receptor beta chains were read from a single sample in a study of shared clonotypes between healthy human individuals. TCRdb keeps only in-frame clones here, not all; method: immunoSEQ multiplex PCR. This table holds around 480,000 clones, roughly 85% found once. The sample was PBMCs. The receptors shown here come from a woman between 40 and 55 years old in good health. Some clones in this sample may be carry-over from other donors' samples. Both conserved end residues are part of each CDR3. D genes are given only for firm matches. Not all rows give a size; the values are once, few, many and, for expanded clones, a class.

>TRBJ2-5|.|.|TRBV5-4
CASSRVGAGETQYF
TGTGCCAGCAGCCGCGTGGGGGCCGGAGAGACCCAGTACTTC
>TRBJ2-7|TRBD1|.|TRBV5-1
CASSLGQGPSYEQYF
TGCGCCAGCAGCTTAGGACAGGGGCCATCCTACGAGCAGTACTTC
>TRBJ1-2|.|.|TRBV14
CASSQGPGWIGYTF
TGTGCCAGCAGCCAAGGTCCGGGATGGATAGGCTACACCTTC
>TRBJ2-1|.|.|TRBV19
CASSIMFNEQFF
TGTGCCAGTAGTATAATGTTCAATGAGCAGTTCTTC
>TRBJ2-7|TRBD1|.|TRBV30
CAWRDRSYEQYF
TGTGCCTGGAGGGACAGGTCCTACGAGCAGTACTTC
>TRBJ2-7|TRBD2|.|TRBV28
CASSPPAGGSKEQYF
TGTGCCAGCAGCCCCCCCGCGGGAGGGTCGAAGGAGCAGTACTTC
>TRBJ2-7|.|.|TRBV28
CASARNLGIYEQYF
TGTGCCAGCGCCCGGAATTTGGGAATCTACGAGCAGTACTTC
>TRBJ2-3|TRBD2|.|TRBV18
CASSPLTSGSTDTQYF
TGTGCCAGCTCACCGCTCACTAGCGGGAGCACAGATACGCAGTATTTT
>TRBJ1-6|.|.|TRBV11-2
CASSLSGAGNSPLHF
TGTGCCAGCAGCTTATCCGGGGCCGGGAATTCACCCCTCCACTTT
>TRBJ2-3|TRBD2|.|TRBV7-2
CASSFGLAGGPRDTQYF
TGTGCCAGCAGCTTTGGACTAGCGGGAGGGCCTAGGGATACGCAGTATTTT
>TRBJ2-2|.|.|TRBV18
CASSPPGTKTGELFF
TGTGCCAGCTCACCACCGGGGACCAAGACCGGGGAGCTGTTTTTT
>TRBJ2-7|.|.|TRBV7-6
CASSSRGEQYF
TGTGCCAGCAGCTCCCGGGGCGAGCAGTACTTC
>TRBJ1-2|.|.|TRBV4-3
CASSQGARGAYGYTF
TGCGCCAGCAGCCAAGGGGCACGGGGTGCCTATGGCTACACCTTC
>TRBJ2-3|TRBD1|.|TRBV28
CASSLRQGATDTQYF
TGTGCCAGCAGTTTACGGCAGGGGGCAACAGATACGCAGTATTTT
>TRBJ2-7|.|many|TRBV5-1
CASSLGASEQYF
TGCGCCAGCAGCTTGGGTGCTTCCGAGCAGTACTTC
>TRBJ1-5|.|.|TRBV20-1
CSASDGRPQHF
TGCAGTGCGTCGGACGGCCGCCCCCAGCATTTT
>TRBJ2-7|.|.|TRBV2
CASNKRGYSYEQYF
TGTGCCAGCAATAAGAGGGGGTACTCCTACGAGCAGTACTTC
>TRBJ1-6|.|.|TRBV6-5
CASSYARVNSPLHF
TGTGCCAGCAGTTACGCTAGAGTTAATTCACCCCTCCACTTT
>TRBJ2-5|TRBD1|.|TRBV6-1
CASSESTGIQETQYF
TGTGCCAGCAGTGAATCGACAGGGATACAAGAGACCCAGTACTTC
>TRBJ2-5|TRBD2|.|TRBV5-4
CASSPEGLAKETQYF
TGTGCCAGCAGCCCCGAGGGACTAGCGAAAGAGACCCAGTACTTC
>TRBJ2-4|TRBD2|.|TRBV28
CASSPGLAGTLAKNIQYF
TGTGCCAGCAGTCCCGGACTAGCGGGGACTCTAGCCAAAAACATTCAGTACTTC
>TRBJ1-2|.|.|TRBV29-1
CSVEGGDHGYTF
TGCAGCGTTGAAGGAGGCGACCATGGCTACACCTTC
>TRBJ2-7|.|few|TRBV4-2
CASSQDRTTLSYEQYF
TGTGCCAGCAGCCAAGACCGCACGACACTTTCCTACGAGCAGTACTTC
>TRBJ1-1|.|many|TRBV4-2
CASSQGRKTEAFF
TGTGCCAGCAGCCAAGGTCGAAAGACTGAAGCTTTCTTT
>TRBJ1-3|TRBD1|.|TRBV7-2
CASSLRPGQNSGNTIYF
TGTGCCAGCAGCCTTCGACCGGGACAGAATTCTGGAAACACCATATATTTT
>TRBJ2-1|TRBD2|.|TRBV11-3
CASSVQAGGYNEQFF
TGTGCCAGCAGCGTGCAAGCGGGAGGATACAATGAGCAGTTCTTC
>TRBJ2-3|TRBD2|.|TRBV28
CASSLGLAGQLDTQYF
TGTGCCAGCAGTTTAGGGCTAGCGGGACAGTTAGATACGCAGTATTTT
>TRBJ2-7|.|.|TRBV6-1
CASRASRYEQYF
TGTGCCAGCCGGGCTAGTAGGTACGAGCAGTACTTC
>TRBJ2-3|TRBD2|.|TRBV10-3
CAISFDSGRARDTQYF
TGTGCCATCAGCTTTGATAGCGGGAGGGCCAGAGATACGCAGTATTTT
>TRBJ2-5|.|.|TRBV4-1
CASSQSDGGETQYF
TGCGCCAGCAGCCAATCGGACGGGGGAGAGACCCAGTACTTC
>TRBJ2-5|.|.|TRBV11-2
CASSFPYQETQYF
TGTGCCAGCAGCTTCCCGTACCAAGAGACCCAGTACTTC
>TRBJ2-5|.|.|TRBV2
CASRNSGTFQETQYF
TGTGCCAGCAGGAACTCCGGGACATTCCAAGAGACCCAGTACTTC
>TRBJ2-1|.|.|TRBV29-1
CSVLSPDNRIVQFF
TGCAGCGTTCTAAGCCCCGACAATCGCATAGTGCAGTTCTTC
>TRBJ2-7|TRBD1|.|TRBV5-1
CASSLGQGDEQYF
TGCGCCAGCAGCTTGGGGCAGGGGGACGAGCAGTACTTC
>TRBJ2-3|TRBD2|few|TRBV19
CASQAGGSTDTQYF
TGTGCCAGTCAGGCGGGAGGGAGCACAGATACGCAGTATTTT
>TRBJ2-7|.|.|TRBV7-2
CASSLVARASYEQYF
TGTGCCAGCAGCTTAGTTGCGCGGGCCTCCTACGAGCAGTACTTC
>TRBJ2-7|TRBD2|.|TRBV10-2
CASRGTSGRAREQYF
TGCGCCAGCAGAGGGACTAGCGGGAGGGCGAGGGAGCAGTACTTC